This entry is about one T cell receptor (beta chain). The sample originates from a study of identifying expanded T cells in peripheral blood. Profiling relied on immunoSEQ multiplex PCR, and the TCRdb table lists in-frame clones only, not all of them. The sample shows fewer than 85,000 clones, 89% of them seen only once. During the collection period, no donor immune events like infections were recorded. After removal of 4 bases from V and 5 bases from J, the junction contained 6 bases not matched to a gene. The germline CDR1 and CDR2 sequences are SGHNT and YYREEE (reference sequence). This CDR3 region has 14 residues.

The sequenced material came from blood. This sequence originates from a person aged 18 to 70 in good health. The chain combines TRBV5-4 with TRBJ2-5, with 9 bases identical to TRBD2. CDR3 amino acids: CASSPWTSVETQYF. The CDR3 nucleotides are TGTGCCAGCAGCCCCTGGACTAGCGTGGAGACCCAGTACTTC.